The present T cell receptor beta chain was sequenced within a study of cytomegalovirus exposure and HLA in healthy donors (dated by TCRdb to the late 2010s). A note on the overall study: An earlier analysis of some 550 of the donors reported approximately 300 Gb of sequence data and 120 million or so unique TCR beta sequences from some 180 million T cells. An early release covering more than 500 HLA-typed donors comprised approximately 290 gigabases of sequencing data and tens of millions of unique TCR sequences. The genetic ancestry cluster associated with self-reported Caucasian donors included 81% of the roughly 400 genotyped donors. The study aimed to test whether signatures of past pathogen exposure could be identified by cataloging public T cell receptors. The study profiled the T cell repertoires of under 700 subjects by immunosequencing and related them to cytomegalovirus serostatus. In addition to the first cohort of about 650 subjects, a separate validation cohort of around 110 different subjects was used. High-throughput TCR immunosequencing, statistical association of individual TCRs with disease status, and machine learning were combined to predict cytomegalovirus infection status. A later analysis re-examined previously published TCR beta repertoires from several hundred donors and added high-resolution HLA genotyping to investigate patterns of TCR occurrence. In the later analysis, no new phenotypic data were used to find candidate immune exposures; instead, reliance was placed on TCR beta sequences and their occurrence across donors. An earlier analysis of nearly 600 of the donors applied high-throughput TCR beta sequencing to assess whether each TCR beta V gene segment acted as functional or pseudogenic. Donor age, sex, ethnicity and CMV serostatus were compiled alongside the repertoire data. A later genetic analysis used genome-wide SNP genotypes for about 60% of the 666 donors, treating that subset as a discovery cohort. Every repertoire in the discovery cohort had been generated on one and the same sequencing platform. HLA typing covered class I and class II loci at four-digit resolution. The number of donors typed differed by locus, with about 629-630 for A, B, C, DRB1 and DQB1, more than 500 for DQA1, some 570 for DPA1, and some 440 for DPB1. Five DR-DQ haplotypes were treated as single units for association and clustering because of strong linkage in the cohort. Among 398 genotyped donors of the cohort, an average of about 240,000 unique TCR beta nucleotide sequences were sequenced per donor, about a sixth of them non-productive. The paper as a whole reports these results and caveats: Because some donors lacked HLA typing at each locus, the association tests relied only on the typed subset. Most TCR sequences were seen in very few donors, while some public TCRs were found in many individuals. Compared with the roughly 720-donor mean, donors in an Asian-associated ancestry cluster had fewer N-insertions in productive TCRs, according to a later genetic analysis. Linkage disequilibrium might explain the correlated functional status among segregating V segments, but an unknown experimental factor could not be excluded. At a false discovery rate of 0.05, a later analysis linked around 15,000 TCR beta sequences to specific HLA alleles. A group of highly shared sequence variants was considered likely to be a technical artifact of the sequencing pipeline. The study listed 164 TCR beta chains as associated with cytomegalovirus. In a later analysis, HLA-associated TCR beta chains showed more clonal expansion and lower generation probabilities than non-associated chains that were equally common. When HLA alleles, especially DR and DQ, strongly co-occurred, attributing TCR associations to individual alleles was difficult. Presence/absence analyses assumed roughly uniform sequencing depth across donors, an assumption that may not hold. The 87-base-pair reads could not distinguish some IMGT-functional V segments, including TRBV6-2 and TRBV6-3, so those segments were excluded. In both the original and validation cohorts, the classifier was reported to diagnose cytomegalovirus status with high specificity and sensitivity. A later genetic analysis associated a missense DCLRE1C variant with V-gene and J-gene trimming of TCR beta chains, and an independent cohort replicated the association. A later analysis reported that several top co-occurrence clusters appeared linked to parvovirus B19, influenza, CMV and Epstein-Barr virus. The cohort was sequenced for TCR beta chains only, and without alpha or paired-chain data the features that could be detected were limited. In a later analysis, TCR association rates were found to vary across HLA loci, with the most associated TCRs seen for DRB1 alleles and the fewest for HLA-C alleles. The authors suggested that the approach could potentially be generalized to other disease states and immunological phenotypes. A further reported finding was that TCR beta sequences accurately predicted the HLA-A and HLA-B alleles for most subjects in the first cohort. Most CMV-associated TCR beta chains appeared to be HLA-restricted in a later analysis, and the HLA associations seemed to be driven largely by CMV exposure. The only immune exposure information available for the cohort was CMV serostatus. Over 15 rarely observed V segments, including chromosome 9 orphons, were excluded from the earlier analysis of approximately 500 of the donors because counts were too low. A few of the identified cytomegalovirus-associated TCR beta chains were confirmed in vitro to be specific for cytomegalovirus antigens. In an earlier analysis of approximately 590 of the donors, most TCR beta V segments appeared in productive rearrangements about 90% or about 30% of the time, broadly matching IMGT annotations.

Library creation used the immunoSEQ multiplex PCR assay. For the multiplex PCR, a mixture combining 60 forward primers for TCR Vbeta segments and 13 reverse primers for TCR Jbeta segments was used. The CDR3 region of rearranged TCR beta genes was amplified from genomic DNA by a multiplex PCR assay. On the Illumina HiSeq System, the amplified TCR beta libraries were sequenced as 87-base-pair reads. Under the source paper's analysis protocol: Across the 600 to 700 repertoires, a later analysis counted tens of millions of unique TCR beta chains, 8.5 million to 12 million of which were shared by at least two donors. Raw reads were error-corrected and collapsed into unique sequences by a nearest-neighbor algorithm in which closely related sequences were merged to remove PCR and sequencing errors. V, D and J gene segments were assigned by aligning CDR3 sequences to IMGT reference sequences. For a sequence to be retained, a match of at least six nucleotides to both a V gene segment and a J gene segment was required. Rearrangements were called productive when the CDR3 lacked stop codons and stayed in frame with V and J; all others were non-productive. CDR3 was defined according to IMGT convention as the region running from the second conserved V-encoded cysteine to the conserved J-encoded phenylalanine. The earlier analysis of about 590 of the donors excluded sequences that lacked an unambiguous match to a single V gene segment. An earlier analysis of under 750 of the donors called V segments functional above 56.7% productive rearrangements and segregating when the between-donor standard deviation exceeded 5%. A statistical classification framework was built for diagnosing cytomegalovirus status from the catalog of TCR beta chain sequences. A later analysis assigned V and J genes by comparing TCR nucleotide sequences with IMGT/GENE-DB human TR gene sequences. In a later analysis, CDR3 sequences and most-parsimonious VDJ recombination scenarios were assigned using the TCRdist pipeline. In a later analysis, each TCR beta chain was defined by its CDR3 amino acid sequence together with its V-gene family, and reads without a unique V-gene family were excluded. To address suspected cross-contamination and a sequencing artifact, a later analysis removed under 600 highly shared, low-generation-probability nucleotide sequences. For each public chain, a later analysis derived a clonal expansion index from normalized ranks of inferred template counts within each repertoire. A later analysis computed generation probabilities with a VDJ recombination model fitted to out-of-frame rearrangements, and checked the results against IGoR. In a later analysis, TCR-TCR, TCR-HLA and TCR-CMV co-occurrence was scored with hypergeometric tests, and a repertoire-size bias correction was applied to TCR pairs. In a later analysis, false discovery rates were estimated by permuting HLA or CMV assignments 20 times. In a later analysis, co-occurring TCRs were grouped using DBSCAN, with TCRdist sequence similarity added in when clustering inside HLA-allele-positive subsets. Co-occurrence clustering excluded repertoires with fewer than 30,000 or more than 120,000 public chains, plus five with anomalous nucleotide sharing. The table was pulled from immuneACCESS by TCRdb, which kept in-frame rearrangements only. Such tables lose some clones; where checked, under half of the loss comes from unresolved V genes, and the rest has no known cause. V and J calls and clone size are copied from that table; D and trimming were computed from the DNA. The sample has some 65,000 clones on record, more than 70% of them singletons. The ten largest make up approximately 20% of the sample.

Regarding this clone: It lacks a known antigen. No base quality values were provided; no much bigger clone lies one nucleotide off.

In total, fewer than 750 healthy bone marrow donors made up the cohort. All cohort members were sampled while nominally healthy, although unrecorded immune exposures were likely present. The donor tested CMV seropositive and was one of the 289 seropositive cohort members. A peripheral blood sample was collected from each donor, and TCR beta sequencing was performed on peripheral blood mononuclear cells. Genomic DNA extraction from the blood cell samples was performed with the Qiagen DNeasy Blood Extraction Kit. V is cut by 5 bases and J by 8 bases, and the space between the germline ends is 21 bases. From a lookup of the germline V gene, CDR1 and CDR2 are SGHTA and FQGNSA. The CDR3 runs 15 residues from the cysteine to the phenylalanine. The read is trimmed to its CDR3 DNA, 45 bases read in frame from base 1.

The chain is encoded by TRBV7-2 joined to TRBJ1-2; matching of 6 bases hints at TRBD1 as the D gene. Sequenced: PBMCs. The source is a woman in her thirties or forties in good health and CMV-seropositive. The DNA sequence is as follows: TGTGCCAGCAGCATCCGCACAGGGATCGTGCGGGGCTACACCTTC. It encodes CASSIRTGIVRGYTF.